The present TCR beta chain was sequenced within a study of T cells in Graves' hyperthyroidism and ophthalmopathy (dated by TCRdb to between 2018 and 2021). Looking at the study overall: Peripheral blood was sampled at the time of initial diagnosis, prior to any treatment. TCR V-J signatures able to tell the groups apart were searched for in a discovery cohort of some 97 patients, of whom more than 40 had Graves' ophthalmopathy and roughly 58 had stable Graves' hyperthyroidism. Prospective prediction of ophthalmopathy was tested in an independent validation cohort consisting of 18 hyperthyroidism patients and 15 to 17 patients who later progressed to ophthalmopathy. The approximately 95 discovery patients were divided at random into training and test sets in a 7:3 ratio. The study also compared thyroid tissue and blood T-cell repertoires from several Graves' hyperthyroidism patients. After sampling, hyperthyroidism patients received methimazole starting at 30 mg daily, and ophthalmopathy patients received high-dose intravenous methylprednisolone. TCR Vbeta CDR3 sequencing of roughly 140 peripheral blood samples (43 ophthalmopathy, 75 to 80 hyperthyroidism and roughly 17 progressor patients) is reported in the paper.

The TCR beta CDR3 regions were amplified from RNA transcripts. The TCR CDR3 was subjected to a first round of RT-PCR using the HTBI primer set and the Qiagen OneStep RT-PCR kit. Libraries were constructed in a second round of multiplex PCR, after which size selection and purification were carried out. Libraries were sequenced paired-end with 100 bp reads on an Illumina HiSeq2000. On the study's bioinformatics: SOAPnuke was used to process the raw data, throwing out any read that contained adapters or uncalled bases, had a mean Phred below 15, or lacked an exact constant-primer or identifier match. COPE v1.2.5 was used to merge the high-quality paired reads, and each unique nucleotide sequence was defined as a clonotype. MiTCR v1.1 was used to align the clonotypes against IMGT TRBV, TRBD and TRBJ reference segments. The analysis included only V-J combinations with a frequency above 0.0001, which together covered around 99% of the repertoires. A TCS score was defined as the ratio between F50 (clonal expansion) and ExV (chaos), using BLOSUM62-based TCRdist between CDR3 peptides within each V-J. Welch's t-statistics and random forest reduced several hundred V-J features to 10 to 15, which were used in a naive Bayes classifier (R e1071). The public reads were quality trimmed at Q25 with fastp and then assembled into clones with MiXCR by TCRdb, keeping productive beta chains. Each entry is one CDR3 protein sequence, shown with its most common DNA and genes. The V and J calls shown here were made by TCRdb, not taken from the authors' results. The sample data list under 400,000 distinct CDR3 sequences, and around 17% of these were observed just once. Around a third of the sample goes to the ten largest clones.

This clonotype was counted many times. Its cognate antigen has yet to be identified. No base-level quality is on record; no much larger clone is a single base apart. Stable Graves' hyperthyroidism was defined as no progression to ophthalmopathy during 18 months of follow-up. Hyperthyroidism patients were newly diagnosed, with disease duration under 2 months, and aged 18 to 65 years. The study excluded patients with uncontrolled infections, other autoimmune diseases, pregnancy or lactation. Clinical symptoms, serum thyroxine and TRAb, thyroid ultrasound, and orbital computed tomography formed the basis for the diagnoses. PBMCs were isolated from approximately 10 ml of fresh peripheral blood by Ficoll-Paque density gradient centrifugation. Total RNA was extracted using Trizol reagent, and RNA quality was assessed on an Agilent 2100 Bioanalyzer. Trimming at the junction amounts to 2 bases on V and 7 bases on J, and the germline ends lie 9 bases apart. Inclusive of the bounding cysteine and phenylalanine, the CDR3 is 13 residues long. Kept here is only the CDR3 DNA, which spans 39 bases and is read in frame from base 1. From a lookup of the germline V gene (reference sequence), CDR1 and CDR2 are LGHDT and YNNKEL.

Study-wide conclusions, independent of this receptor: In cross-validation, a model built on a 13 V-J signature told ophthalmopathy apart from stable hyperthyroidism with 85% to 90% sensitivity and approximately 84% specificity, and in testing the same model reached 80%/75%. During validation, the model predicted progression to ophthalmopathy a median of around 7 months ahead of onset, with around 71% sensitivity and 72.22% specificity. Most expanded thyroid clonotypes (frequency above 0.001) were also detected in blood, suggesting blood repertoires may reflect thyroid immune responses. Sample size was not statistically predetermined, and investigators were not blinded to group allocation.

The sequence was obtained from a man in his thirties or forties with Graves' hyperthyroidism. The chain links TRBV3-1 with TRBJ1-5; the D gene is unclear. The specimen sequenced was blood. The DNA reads TGTGCCAGCAGCCAAATGGCGAGACAGCCCCAGCATTTT. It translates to CASSQMARQPQHF.